This is a list of T cell receptor beta chains from one sample in a study of human T cells and chemical hapten exposure. TCRdb ran MiXCR on the RACE reads and lists one entry per CDR3 protein. In the table there are about 140,000 distinct CDR3 sequences, about 12% of which are singletons. Sequencing used whole blood, obtained in connection with sensitization to the hapten diphenylcyclopropenone (DPC). Receptor source: a woman between 50 and 59 years old with alopecia areata. Some clones in this sample may be carry-over from other donors' samples. Both conserved end residues are part of each CDR3. Fields, in order: D gene, clone size, V gene, J gene, CDR3 protein, CDR3 DNA. A D gene is named only where the DNA matches it firmly. Where a row states a size, it is once, few, many or the class of an expanded clone; other rows omit it.

D gene: -
clone size: many
V gene: TRBV30
J gene: TRBJ2-3
CDR3 protein: CAWSAPGGTDTQYF
CDR3 DNA: TGTGCCTGGAGCGCGCCAGGGGGCACAGATACGCAGTATTTT

D gene: -
clone size: -
V gene: TRBV12-3/TRBV12-4
J gene: TRBJ2-3
CDR3 protein: CASSLRAGFTDTQYF
CDR3 DNA: TGTGCCAGCTCCCTTAGGGCGGGATTCACAGATACGCAGTATTTT

D gene: -
clone size: few
V gene: TRBV12-3/TRBV12-4
J gene: TRBJ2-2
CDR3 protein: CASSRQTSNTGELFF
CDR3 DNA: TGTGCCAGCAGTCGACAGACCTCGAACACCGGGGAGCTGTTTTTT

D gene: TRBD2
clone size: many
V gene: TRBV12-3/TRBV12-4
J gene: TRBJ2-3
CDR3 protein: CASSPGAGGHTDTQYF
CDR3 DNA: TGTGCCAGCAGCCCAGGAGCGGGGGGCCATACAGATACGCAGTATTTT

D gene: -
clone size: few
V gene: TRBV10-3
J gene: TRBJ1-1
CDR3 protein: CAISEEGRGTEAFF
CDR3 DNA: TGTGCCATCAGTGAGGAGGGCCGGGGCACTGAAGCTTTCTTT

D gene: -
clone size: many
V gene: TRBV28
J gene: TRBJ2-4
CDR3 protein: CASSLGPKNIQYF
CDR3 DNA: TGTGCCAGCAGTCTCGGACCAAAAAACATTCAGTACTTC

D gene: -
clone size: many
V gene: TRBV24-1
J gene: TRBJ1-6
CDR3 protein: CATSGGFRFYNSPLHF
CDR3 DNA: TGTGCCACCAGTGGAGGGTTTCGATTCTATAATTCACCCCTCCACTTT

D gene: TRBD1
clone size: -
V gene: TRBV5-5
J gene: TRBJ1-4
CDR3 protein: CASSLAGGFGEKLFF
CDR3 DNA: TGTGCCAGCAGCTTAGCAGGGGGCTTCGGTGAAAAACTGTTTTTT

D gene: TRBD2
clone size: few
V gene: TRBV11-2
J gene: TRBJ2-1
CDR3 protein: CASSRGLAGGSEQFF
CDR3 DNA: TGTGCCAGCAGCCGAGGACTAGCGGGAGGATCCGAGCAGTTCTTC

D gene: -
clone size: few
V gene: TRBV7-8
J gene: TRBJ1-1
CDR3 protein: CASSLWGDAEAFF
CDR3 DNA: TGTGCCAGCAGCTTGTGGGGGGACGCTGAAGCTTTCTTT

D gene: TRBD2
clone size: few
V gene: TRBV6-2/TRBV6-3
J gene: TRBJ2-1
CDR3 protein: CASSYRTSGSNEQFF
CDR3 DNA: TGTGCCAGCAGTTATAGGACTAGCGGCAGCAATGAGCAGTTCTTC

D gene: -
clone size: few
V gene: TRBV7-3
J gene: TRBJ2-7
CDR3 protein: CASSMGHSYEQYF
CDR3 DNA: TGTGCCAGCAGCATGGGACACTCCTACGAGCAGTACTTC

D gene: -
clone size: many
V gene: TRBV18
J gene: TRBJ2-7
CDR3 protein: CASSPRGLEEQYF
CDR3 DNA: TGTGCCAGCTCCCCAAGGGGCTTAGAAGAGCAGTACTTC

D gene: TRBD1
clone size: many
V gene: TRBV6-5
J gene: TRBJ2-5
CDR3 protein: CASRSTGRRQETQYF
CDR3 DNA: TGTGCCAGCAGATCGACAGGGAGACGGCAAGAGACCCAGTACTTC

D gene: TRBD2
clone size: -
V gene: TRBV5-1
J gene: TRBJ2-1
CDR3 protein: CASSSASGKSYNEQFF
CDR3 DNA: TGCGCCAGCAGCTCTGCTAGCGGGAAGTCCTACAATGAGCAGTTCTTC

D gene: TRBD1
clone size: -
V gene: TRBV12-3/TRBV12-4
J gene: TRBJ1-5
CDR3 protein: CASSRQGLSNQPQHF
CDR3 DNA: TGTGCCAGCAGTAGACAGGGACTCAGCAATCAGCCCCAGCATTTT

D gene: -
clone size: -
V gene: TRBV3-1
J gene: TRBJ2-1
CDR3 protein: CASSQDVRSEQFF
CDR3 DNA: TGTGCCAGCAGCCAAGATGTACGAAGTGAGCAGTTCTTC

D gene: -
clone size: few
V gene: TRBV14
J gene: TRBJ2-1
CDR3 protein: CASSQDRMASDTYNEQFF
CDR3 DNA: TGTGCCAGCAGCCAAGATCGGATGGCTAGCGACACCTACAATGAGCAGTTCTTC

D gene: -
clone size: many
V gene: TRBV28
J gene: TRBJ2-1
CDR3 protein: CASSFGGSYNEQFF
CDR3 DNA: TGTGCCAGCAGTTTTGGCGGTTCCTACAATGAGCAGTTCTTC

D gene: -
clone size: many
V gene: TRBV29-1
J gene: TRBJ1-4
CDR3 protein: CSVDDSGKLFF
CDR3 DNA: TGCAGCGTGGATGACAGCGGGAAACTGTTTTTT

D gene: TRBD2
clone size: -
V gene: TRBV4-2
J gene: TRBJ2-2
CDR3 protein: CASSQGLAGVVATGELFF
CDR3 DNA: TGTGCCAGCAGCCAAGGACTAGCGGGAGTAGTGGCCACCGGGGAGCTGTTTTTT

D gene: TRBD2
clone size: many
V gene: TRBV27
J gene: TRBJ2-1
CDR3 protein: CASSLGLAGDGQFF
CDR3 DNA: TGTGCCAGCAGTTTAGGACTAGCGGGAGATGGGCAGTTCTTC

D gene: -
clone size: few
V gene: TRBV12-3/TRBV12-4
J gene: TRBJ1-4
CDR3 protein: CASSTGTTLVGEKLFF
CDR3 DNA: TGTGCCAGCTCCACAGGGACGACATTGGTGGGTGAAAAACTGTTTTTT

D gene: -
clone size: many
V gene: TRBV24-1
J gene: TRBJ2-7
CDR3 protein: CATSDHGSGLSYEQYF
CDR3 DNA: TGTGCCACCAGTGACCATGGATCCGGACTTTCCTACGAGCAGTACTTC

D gene: TRBD2
clone size: -
V gene: TRBV19
J gene: TRBJ2-5
CDR3 protein: CASSWLAGGKGQETQYF
CDR3 DNA: TGTGCCAGTAGTTGGCTAGCGGGAGGAAAAGGCCAAGAGACCCAGTACTTC

D gene: -
clone size: few
V gene: TRBV29-1
J gene: TRBJ2-5
CDR3 protein: CSSWDLAETQYF
CDR3 DNA: TGCAGCAGCTGGGACTTGGCAGAGACCCAGTACTTC

D gene: -
clone size: few
V gene: TRBV29-1
J gene: TRBJ2-7
CDR3 protein: CSVEGGETPPNEQYF
CDR3 DNA: TGCAGCGTTGAAGGTGGGGAAACCCCGCCGAACGAGCAGTACTTC

D gene: -
clone size: few
V gene: TRBV29-1
J gene: TRBJ2-7
CDR3 protein: CSVGQAPYEQYF
CDR3 DNA: TGCAGCGTTGGACAGGCCCCCTACGAGCAGTACTTC

D gene: TRBD2
clone size: few
V gene: TRBV19
J gene: TRBJ2-7
CDR3 protein: CASRRETFREQYF
CDR3 DNA: TGTGCCAGTCGGCGGGAGACCTTTCGCGAGCAGTACTTC

D gene: -
clone size: few
V gene: TRBV29-1
J gene: TRBJ2-3
CDR3 protein: CSVALIAQRTQYF
CDR3 DNA: TGCAGCGTTGCCCTCATAGCGCAAAGGACGCAGTATTTT

D gene: -
clone size: -
V gene: TRBV6-1
J gene: TRBJ1-3
CDR3 protein: CASSEILYSGNTIYF
CDR3 DNA: TGTGCCAGCAGTGAGATCCTCTACTCTGGAAACACCATATATTTT

D gene: -
clone size: many
V gene: TRBV12-3/TRBV12-4
J gene: TRBJ1-6
CDR3 protein: CASSLNSPLHF
CDR3 DNA: TGTGCCAGCAGTTTAAATTCACCCCTCCACTTT

D gene: -
clone size: many
V gene: TRBV6-5
J gene: TRBJ2-5
CDR3 protein: CASSPRPKTQYF
CDR3 DNA: TGTGCCAGCAGTCCAAGGCCCAAGACCCAGTACTTC

D gene: -
clone size: few
V gene: TRBV7-3
J gene: TRBJ2-1
CDR3 protein: CASSPHLSTGNEQFF
CDR3 DNA: TGTGCCAGCAGCCCCCACCTCTCGACCGGCAATGAGCAGTTCTTC

D gene: -
clone size: -
V gene: TRBV4-3
J gene: TRBJ2-7
CDR3 protein: CASSQEGSIRAGYEQYF
CDR3 DNA: TGCGCCAGCAGCCAAGAAGGTTCGATCAGGGCGGGCTACGAGCAGTACTTC

D gene: -
clone size: many
V gene: TRBV18
J gene: TRBJ2-1
CDR3 protein: CASSQLSLDEQFF
CDR3 DNA: TGTGCCAGCTCACAGCTCAGCCTCGATGAGCAGTTCTTC

D gene: -
clone size: -
V gene: TRBV20-1
J gene: TRBJ1-6
CDR3 protein: CSAAQGGNNSPLHF
CDR3 DNA: TGCAGTGCTGCCCAAGGGGGTAATAATTCACCCCTCCACTTT

D gene: -
clone size: few
V gene: TRBV20-1
J gene: TRBJ2-7
CDR3 protein: CSATGGVREQYF
CDR3 DNA: TGCAGTGCAACAGGGGGGGTTCGCGAGCAGTACTTC

D gene: -
clone size: many
V gene: TRBV20-1
J gene: TRBJ2-7
CDR3 protein: CSAKIPLASIYEQYF
CDR3 DNA: TGCAGTGCTAAGATACCCCTAGCTTCCATCTACGAGCAGTACTTC

D gene: -
clone size: many
V gene: TRBV24-1
J gene: TRBJ2-2
CDR3 protein: CATSDPPPSGNTGELFF
CDR3 DNA: TGTGCCACCAGTGATCCCCCCCCCTCAGGAAACACCGGGGAGCTGTTTTTT

D gene: TRBD1
clone size: many
V gene: TRBV7-3
J gene: TRBJ2-5
CDR3 protein: CASSLDRGQETQYF
CDR3 DNA: TGTGCCAGCAGCTTAGACAGGGGCCAAGAGACCCAGTACTTC

D gene: -
clone size: -
V gene: TRBV18
J gene: TRBJ2-1
CDR3 protein: CASSPFGGPVNEQFF
CDR3 DNA: TGTGCCAGCTCCCCCTTTGGAGGGCCGGTGAATGAGCAGTTCTTC

D gene: TRBD2
clone size: -
V gene: TRBV6-5
J gene: TRBJ2-3
CDR3 protein: CASSPLAGGRTQYF
CDR3 DNA: TGTGCCAGCAGCCCACTAGCGGGAGGGCGTACGCAGTATTTT

D gene: -
clone size: many
V gene: TRBV12-3/TRBV12-4
J gene: TRBJ2-5
CDR3 protein: CASRSGRQETQYF
CDR3 DNA: TGTGCCAGCAGATCCGGGAGACAAGAGACCCAGTACTTC

D gene: -
clone size: few
V gene: TRBV3-1
J gene: TRBJ1-2
CDR3 protein: CASSFRSATRANYGYTF
CDR3 DNA: TGTGCCAGCAGCTTTCGGTCAGCAACACGAGCTAACTATGGCTACACCTTC

D gene: -
clone size: many
V gene: TRBV19
J gene: TRBJ1-6
CDR3 protein: CASSTAGENSALHF
CDR3 DNA: TGTGCCAGTAGCACCGCAGGCGAGAATTCAGCCCTCCACTTT

D gene: TRBD2
clone size: few
V gene: TRBV7-2
J gene: TRBJ2-7
CDR3 protein: CASSLVVVAGGEQYF
CDR3 DNA: TGTGCCAGCAGCTTAGTTGTAGTAGCGGGAGGCGAGCAGTACTTC

D gene: -
clone size: -
V gene: TRBV20-1
J gene: TRBJ1-2
CDR3 protein: CSARQREGFYGYTF
CDR3 DNA: TGCAGTGCTAGACAACGGGAGGGTTTCTATGGCTACACCTTC

D gene: -
clone size: -
V gene: TRBV29-1
J gene: TRBJ2-2
CDR3 protein: CSVERGTGELFF
CDR3 DNA: TGCAGCGTTGAAAGGGGCACCGGGGAGCTGTTTTTT

D gene: TRBD2
clone size: -
V gene: TRBV6-6
J gene: TRBJ2-7
CDR3 protein: CASSSTSDEQYF
CDR3 DNA: TGTGCCAGCAGTTCTACTAGCGATGAGCAGTACTTC

D gene: -
clone size: -
V gene: TRBV7-2
J gene: TRBJ1-3
CDR3 protein: CASSLVKQSGGNTIYF
CDR3 DNA: TGTGCCAGCAGCTTAGTGAAACAATCTGGAGGAAACACCATATATTTT

D gene: -
clone size: -
V gene: TRBV10-3
J gene: TRBJ2-1
CDR3 protein: CAISEYGQRSSYNEQFF
CDR3 DNA: TGTGCCATCAGTGAGTATGGGCAGCGGAGCTCCTACAATGAGCAGTTCTTC

D gene: -
clone size: many
V gene: TRBV7-9
J gene: TRBJ1-5
CDR3 protein: CASSPSGSQPQHF
CDR3 DNA: TGTGCCAGCAGCCCGTCGGGGTCCCAGCCCCAGCATTTT

D gene: -
clone size: many
V gene: TRBV24-1
J gene: TRBJ2-1
CDR3 protein: CATSDRRAGDLYNEQFF
CDR3 DNA: TGTGCCACCAGTGATAGACGAGCAGGGGATCTCTACAATGAGCAGTTCTTC

D gene: -
clone size: many
V gene: TRBV3-1
J gene: TRBJ2-7
CDR3 protein: CASSSAGTSVYEQYF
CDR3 DNA: TGTGCCAGCAGCTCCGCCGGGACTTCGGTCTACGAGCAGTACTTC